This paragraph reports one TCR beta chain. The data are from a study of blood T cell repertoires in COVID-19. As for the study in general: The origin of the acute and convalescent COVID-19 samples was the United States, Italy and Spain. T cells, B-cell-depleted T cells, or PBMCs provided the cDNA or gDNA that served as material.

Germline V gene sequence: CDR1 SNHLY, CDR2 FYNNEI. Trimming removed 6 bases from V and 0 bases from J; junction bases left unmatched: 11. The CDR3 runs 17 residues. As originally analysed: From reference gene primer amplification, estimates of nucleated cell counts were derived. Assay: immunoSEQ multiplex PCR; the TCRdb copy retains only in-frame clones and omits some. V and J calls and clone size come straight from that table; D and trimming were deduced from the DNA. The sample carries 210,000 or so clones, about 90% recorded once. This chain connects TRBV2 to TRBJ2-7; 10 nucleotides match TRBD2. The clonotype originates from a woman aged 55-70 years with acute or convalescent COVID-19. The sample consisted of peripheral blood. The CDR3 here is CASRRTGTSASSYEQYF. The CDR3 DNA reads as TGTGCCAGCAGGAGAACCGGGACTAGCGCCAGCTCCTACGAGCAGTACTTC.